This T cell receptor beta chain was retrieved from a study of long-term antiretroviral therapy in people with HIV. The CDR3 spans 14 residues. Germline CDR1 MNHEY, CDR2 SVGAGI. Trimming removed 7 bases at V and 6 bases at J, with 17 bases between. A v3.0 immunoSEQ assay was performed at survey level. Profiling relied on immunoSEQ multiplex PCR, and the TCRdb table lists in-frame clones only, not all of them. Among 15,000 or so clones listed, under 85% were seen once. The source is a woman between 35 and 50 years old with HIV. The sample consisted of unsorted PBMCs, taken about 3.2 years after starting antiretroviral therapy. The chain joins TRBV6-5 to TRBJ2-3, with D possibly called TRBD1 or TRBD2 (6 bases each). CDR3 amino acids: CASTKGGGADTQYF. The DNA of the CDR3 is TGTGCCAGCACCAAGGGGGGAGGTGCCGATACGCAGTATTTT.